This T cell receptor beta chain was identified in a study of cytomegalovirus exposure and HLA in healthy donors. General study findings and limits: As a later analysis showed, a missense DCLRE1C variant was linked to trimming of TCR beta V- and J-genes. Differences between HLA loci emerged in a later analysis of TCR association rates, with DRB1 most and HLA-C fewest.

This CDR3 spans 14 amino acids. CDR1 is MNHNS and CDR2 is SASEGT in the germline V gene. Trimming removed 1 base from V and 6 bases from J; junction bases left unmatched: 5. PCR employed 60 Vbeta and 13 Jbeta primers. Measured with immunoSEQ multiplex PCR; TCRdb has only the in-frame clones, and not every one. The table has some 110,000 clones, around 75% seen once. Points on this clone: Its specificity is unknown.

Sequenced input: PBMCs. The chain has TRBV6-1 and TRBJ2-7; TRBD1 agrees at 8 bases. This TCR was sampled from a male donor in good health and CMV-seropositive. CDR3 DNA: TGTGCCAGCAGTGAAGGGACAGGGCTTATCGAGCAGTACTTC. Translated, it gives CASSEGTGLIEQYF.